One and the same sample provided the 2 T cell receptor beta chains below, sequenced in a study of blood T cell repertoires in COVID-19. Sequencing used immunoSEQ multiplex PCR; TCRdb keeps in-frame clones, though not all of them. The sample lists about 210,000 clones; roughly four fifths were seen once. Sequenced input: peripheral blood. These receptors were obtained from a woman older than 75 with COVID-19, enrolled during active disease.

The chain recombines TRBV24-1 with TRBJ2-2; D may be TRBD1 (5 bases). V dropped 7 bases and J dropped 3 bases, with 11 bases sitting between them. Per the germline V gene, CDR1 is KGHDR and CDR2 is SFDVKD. The CDR3 is 14 amino acids. This CDR3 reads CATRETVDTGELFF. CDR3 nucleotide sequence: TGTGCCACCAGGGAGACAGTCGACACCGGGGAGCTGTTTTTT.

V is TRBV27 and J is TRBJ2-1; 7 bases align to TRBD1. The CDR3 totals 15 residues. CDR1 is MNHEY and CDR2 is SMNVEV in the germline V gene (reference sequence). Trimming took 6 bases from V and 6 from J; bases not matched to a gene: 11. CDR3 bases: TGTGCCAGCAGGCTCATGGGACAGAGTTTCAATGAGCAGTTCTTC. This gives the protein CASRLMGQSFNEQFF.